This TCR beta chain derives from a study of post-analysis software for immune sequencing data (dated by TCRdb to between 2015 and 2016). Notes on the research overall: Disease courses on record covered relapsing-remitting, secondary progressive and progressive-relapsing multiple sclerosis, though some patients had no subtype annotation. The patient repertoires were set against under 12 previously published healthy control repertoires from donors whose ages ranged from 6 to 25 years. A subset of samples was prepared in parallel using single-end sample barcoding, then pooled and co-amplified after Illumina adapter ligation. Points the paper makes about the study in general: The control group was slightly older than the multiple sclerosis patient group. Normalized Chao1 diversity was significantly lower in multiple sclerosis patients than controls, suggesting substantial peripheral T-cell clonal expansion. Strong co-clustering of samples prepared in the same batch was shown by direct clustering with F measure, prompting a batch-effect correction. Patients showed significantly higher frequencies than controls for a handful of TRBV segments, among them TRBV5-6, TRBV5-1 and TRBV20-1.

TCR beta repertoires were profiled from peripheral blood of roughly 13 young patients with multiple sclerosis to demonstrate the VDJtools post-analysis software. Multiple sclerosis patients were children and adolescents aged roughly 6 to 16 years. This clonotype was detected only a few times. Its target antigen remains unknown. No base qualities exist here, and no much larger clone lies one base off it. Library preparation employed PCR. The sequencer listed for this sample is Illumina HiSeq 2500. To reduce PCR and sequencing biases, unique molecular identifiers were incorporated into the TCR beta cDNA libraries. Per 1 to 10 million input T cells, some 500,000 cDNA molecules were obtained, such that each molecule approximated one T cell. The patient libraries were prepared and sequenced with the same protocol used for the earlier healthy control dataset. Within a given batch, samples were prepared together, multiplexed and sequenced on the same HiSeq lane. The authors' pipeline ran thus. MIGEC was used to process the raw barcoded reads, and molecular identifier groups with only a single read were discarded before consensus assembly and CDR3 extraction. Clonotype tables were post-analysed with VDJtools, and diversity was normalized by down-sampling all datasets to the smallest sample size. Repertoire overlap clustering matched CDR3 amino acid but not nucleotide sequences to correct batch-related cross-sample contamination. TCRdb's own reprocessing of the public reads used fastp at Q25 and MiXCR and kept productive beta chains. Rows are combined by CDR3 protein, so each entry shows the most common genes and DNA. These V and J calls derive from TCRdb rather than the authors' analysis. The sample has around 200,000 distinct CDR3 sequences on record, 29% of them singletons. The leading ten clones occupy approximately 3.6% of the sample.

The germline V gene supplies CDR1 SGHRS and CDR2 YFSETQ. V is shortened by 5 bases, J by 1 base, and the region joining them spans 15 bases. The CDR3, cysteine through phenylalanine, is 15 amino acids long. Just CDR3 DNA is preserved here, 45 bases in frame from base 1. Sequencing was performed on blood. This receptor was identified in a girl aged 2-17 years with multiple sclerosis. The chain joins TRBV5-1 to TRBJ1-1; TRBD1 is a possible D gene, resting on 6 matching bases. The DNA sequence is as follows: TGCGCCAGCAGTCCAGCGGGGGCTGGGAACACTGAAGCTTTCTTT. It translates to CASSPAGAGNTEAFF.